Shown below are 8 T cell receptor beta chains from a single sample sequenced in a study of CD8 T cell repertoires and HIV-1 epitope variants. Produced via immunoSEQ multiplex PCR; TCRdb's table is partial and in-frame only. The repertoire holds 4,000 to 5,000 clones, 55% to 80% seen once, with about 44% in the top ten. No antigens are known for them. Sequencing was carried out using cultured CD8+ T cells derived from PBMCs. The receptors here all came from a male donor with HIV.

CDR3 sequence: CASSPLISGFTDTQYF. The CDR3 DNA is TGTGCCAGCAGCCCTCTTATCAGCGGATTCACAGATACGCAGTATTTT. The chain couples TRBV4-2 to TRBJ2-3, with D tentatively TRBD2 (5 bases). V was cut by 4 bases and J by 2 bases, with 16 bases left in between. The germline V gene has CDR1 LGHNA and CDR2 YNFKEQ. The CDR3 is 16 amino acids.

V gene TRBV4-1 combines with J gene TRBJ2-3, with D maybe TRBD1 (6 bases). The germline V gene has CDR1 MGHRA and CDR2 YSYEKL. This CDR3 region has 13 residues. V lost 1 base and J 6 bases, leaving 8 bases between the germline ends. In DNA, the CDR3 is TGCGCCAGCAGCCAAGGAAGGGGGGATACGCAGTATTTT. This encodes CASSQGRGDTQYF.

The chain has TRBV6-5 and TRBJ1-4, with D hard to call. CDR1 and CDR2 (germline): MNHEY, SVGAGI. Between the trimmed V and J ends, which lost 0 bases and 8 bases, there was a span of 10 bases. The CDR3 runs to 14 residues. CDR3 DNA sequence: TGTGCCAGCAGTTACTCGACGGCGCTAGAAAAACTGTTTTTT. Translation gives CASSYSTALEKLFF.

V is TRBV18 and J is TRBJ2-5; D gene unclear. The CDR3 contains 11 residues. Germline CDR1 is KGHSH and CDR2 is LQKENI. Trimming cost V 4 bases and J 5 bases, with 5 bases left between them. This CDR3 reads CASSQTETQYF. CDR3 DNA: TGTGCCAGCTCACAGACCGAGACCCAGTACTTC.

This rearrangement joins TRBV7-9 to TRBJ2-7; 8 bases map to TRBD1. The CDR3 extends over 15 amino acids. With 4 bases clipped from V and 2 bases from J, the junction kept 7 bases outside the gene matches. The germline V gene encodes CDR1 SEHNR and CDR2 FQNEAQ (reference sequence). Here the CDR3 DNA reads TGTGCCAGCAGCTCCCGAGGACAGGGCCCCTACGAGCAGTACTTC. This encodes CASSSRGQGPYEQYF.

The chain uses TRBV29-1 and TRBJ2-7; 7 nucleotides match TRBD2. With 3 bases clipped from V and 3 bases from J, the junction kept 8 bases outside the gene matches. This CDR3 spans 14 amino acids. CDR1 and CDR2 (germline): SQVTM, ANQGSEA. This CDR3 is CSVDGAGDNYEQYF. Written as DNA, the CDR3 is TGCAGCGTTGACGGCGCGGGAGACAACTACGAGCAGTACTTC.

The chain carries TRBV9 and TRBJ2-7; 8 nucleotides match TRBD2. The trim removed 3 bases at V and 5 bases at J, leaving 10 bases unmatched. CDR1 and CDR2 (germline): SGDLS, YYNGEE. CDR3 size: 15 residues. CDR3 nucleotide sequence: TGTGCCAGCAGCGCTGCCCCGGGAGGGCAACACGAGCAGTACTTC. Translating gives CASSAAPGGQHEQYF. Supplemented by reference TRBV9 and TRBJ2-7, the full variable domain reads DSGVTQTPKHLITATGQRVTLRCSPRSGDLSVYWYQQSLDQGLQFLIQYYNGEERAKGNILERFSAQQFPDLHSELNLSSLELGDSALYFCASSAAPGGQHEQYFGPGTRLTVT.

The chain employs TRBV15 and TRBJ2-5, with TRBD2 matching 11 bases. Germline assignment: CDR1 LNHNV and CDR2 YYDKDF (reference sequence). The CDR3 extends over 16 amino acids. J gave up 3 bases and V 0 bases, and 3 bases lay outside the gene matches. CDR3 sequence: CATSRDGTSGKETQYF. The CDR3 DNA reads TGTGCCACCAGCAGAGATGGGACTAGCGGAAAAGAGACCCAGTACTTC.